This T cell receptor beta chain is drawn from a study of blood T cell repertoires in COVID-19. As for the study in general: Sources were T cells, B-cell-depleted T cells, or PBMCs; the material itself was cDNA or gDNA.

The V segment lost 7 bases and the J segment 7 bases; nucleotides outside the gene matches: 20. CDR3 size: 18 residues. The germline V gene has CDR1 SGHRS and CDR2 YFSETQ. The method was immunoSEQ multiplex PCR; TCRdb's version includes in-frame clones alone and lacks a portion of them. Of about 34,000 clones in the sample, around 75% were seen once. This clone has a handful of counts. The chain joins TRBV5-1 to TRBJ2-1, with TRBD2 matching over 10 bases. This clonotype originated in an elderly man with active or convalescent COVID-19. Sequenced input: peripheral blood. The CDR3 loop is CASATLGLAGGSGNEQFF. In nucleotides, the CDR3 is TGCGCCAGCGCTACTCTGGGGTTAGCGGGAGGTTCCGGAAATGAGCAGTTCTTC.